One sample yielded the 20 T cell receptor beta chains listed below, sequenced in a study of shared T cell receptors in the human thymus. Clones were sequenced by immunoSEQ multiplex PCR, and TCRdb holds only the in-frame ones, with some missing. The sample has fewer than 700,000 clones; 88% are singletons. In addition, the sample was reused for a study of human thymus T cells.

Sequencing input: thymocytes. The source is a boy under three years old with a congenital heart defect.

This clone showed up just a few times. Different DNA sequences within this sample yield the same CDR3. The V call is TRBV20-1, the J call TRBJ2-7; possibly TRBD1 for D (6 bases). The germline V gene encodes CDR1 DFQATT and CDR2 SNEGSKA (reference sequence). The V end was cut by 3 bases, the J end by 6 bases, with 9 bases between. This CDR3 is 11 amino acids long. CDR3 coding DNA: TGCAGTGCTAGGACAGGAGTCGAGCAGTACTTC. This translates into CSARTGVEQYF.

This clone appeared a few times. This chain connects TRBV18 to TRBJ2-4, with 7 bases fitting TRBD1. Germline CDR1 reads KGHSH; CDR2 reads LQKENI. V was clipped by 3 bases and J by 6 bases; unmatched bases: 5. The CDR3 length is 14 residues. The CDR3 nucleotides are TGTGCCAGCTCACCGGGGACAGTCGGAAACATTCAGTACTTC. This encodes CASSPGTVGNIQYF.

The chain employs TRBV27 and TRBJ1-1; the match to TRBD1 covers 8 bases. Germline trimming cut 4 bases from V and 4 bases from J; bases unmatched to any gene: 2. In germline, CDR1 is MNHEY, CDR2 SMNVEV (reference sequence). The CDR3 totals 13 residues. CDR3 sequence: CASSCDRGTEAFF. The CDR3 bases are TGTGCCAGCAGTTGTGACAGGGGCACTGAAGCTTTCTTT.

V is TRBV2 and J is TRBJ2-3, with 13 bases aligning to TRBD2. V shed 6 bases and J 1 base; nucleotides not matched to a gene: 13. CDR1 and CDR2 (germline): SNHLY, FYNNEI. This CDR3 has 19 residues. CDR3: CASRERTSGRSDCTDTQYF. In DNA, the CDR3 is TGTGCCAGCAGGGAGAGGACTAGCGGGAGATCCGATTGCACAGATACGCAGTATTTT.

J is TRBJ2-3 and V is TRBV6-1, with TRBD1 matching 8 bases. The ends lost 2 bases at V and 1 base at J; junction bases unmatched: 2. The CDR3 is 15 residues long. Looked up from germline, CDR1 is MNHNS and CDR2 is SASEGT. In nucleotides, the CDR3 is TGTGCCAGCAGTGAAAACAGGGGGGGCACAGATACGCAGTATTTT. This sequence encodes CASSENRGGTDTQYF.

The chain joins TRBV5-1 to TRBJ2-7; possible D gene TRBD1, 7 bases. The V end lost 4 bases, the J end lost 0 bases, and 29 bases lay between the germline ends. Germline assignment: CDR1 SGHRS and CDR2 YFSETQ. The CDR3 length is 20 residues. The CDR3 nucleotides read TGCGCCAGCAGCCCTACGGCGGAGGGGGCCGTACTTTATCCCTCCTACGAGCAGTACTTC. This codes for CASSPTAEGAVLYPSYEQYF.

The V call is TRBV21-1, the J call TRBJ1-5; the listed D gene, TRBD1, was not tested against the DNA. TRBV21-1 is noted as a pseudogene. The length of the CDR3 is 20 residues. CDR3 region: CASSNNRVARMLGCNQPQHF. The CDR3, as DNA: TGTGCCAGCAGCAACAACAGGGTCGCTCGGATGCTTGGGTGCAATCAGCCCCAGCATTTT.

This chain links TRBV9 with TRBJ2-7, with a possible D match to TRBD1 (6 bases). Trimming shortened V by 0 bases and J by 2 bases, and 18 bases separated the two germline ends. The CDR3 consists of 17 residues. Germline CDR1 and CDR2: SGDLS and YYNGEE. The CDR3 bases are TGTGCCAGCAGCGTAGGCGGCGAGACAGGCTTACCCTACGAGCAGTACTTC. Protein: CASSVGGETGLPYEQYF.

The chain links TRBV4-3 to TRBJ2-7; 10 bases fit TRBD1. Germline lookup yields CDR1 LGHNA and CDR2 YSLEER. This CDR3 has 18 amino acids. With V trimmed by 4 bases and J by 4 bases, 16 bases remained unmatched. The CDR3 loop reads CASSPFPGQGPVLYEQYF. The CDR3 DNA follows: TGCGCCAGCAGCCCCTTTCCGGGACAGGGGCCCGTATTGTACGAGCAGTACTTC.

The V call is TRBV7-6, the J call TRBJ2-1; 7 nucleotides match TRBD1. CDR1 SGHVS and CDR2 FNYEAQ come from the germline V gene. CDR3 length: 15 residues. Trimming took 5 bases from V and 6 from J; bases not matched to a gene: 10. CDR3 sequence: CASSVPGTESNEQFF. For the CDR3, the DNA is TGTGCCAGCAGCGTACCCGGGACAGAAAGCAATGAGCAGTTCTTC.

The V call is TRBV28, the J call TRBJ1-3, with TRBD1 matching 7 bases. Germline values: CDR1 MDHEN, CDR2 SYDVKM. The V segment lost 3 bases and the J segment 3 bases; nucleotides outside the gene matches: 8. The CDR3 is made up of 16 amino acids. As DNA, the CDR3 is TGTGCCAGCAGTTTTCCCGACAGGGTGAATGGAAACACCATATATTTT. Protein product: CASSFPDRVNGNTIYF. Variable domain in full (rest from reference TRBV28 and TRBJ1-3): DVKVTQSSRYLVKRTGEKVFLECVQDMDHENMFWYRQDPGLGLRLIYFSYDVKMKEKGDIPEGYSVSREKKERFSLILESASTNQTSMYLCASSFPDRVNGNTIYFGEGSWLTVV.

The chain carries TRBV5-1 and TRBJ2-1, with TRBD2 matching 9 bases. The CDR3 runs to 20 residues. Germline V gene sequence: CDR1 SGHRS, CDR2 YFSETQ. Losses at the gene ends were 0 bases for V and 0 bases for J; bases not matched to a gene: 13. The CDR3 nucleotides read TGCGCCAGCAGCTTGGCCCTTGGGGCGGGAGGGCTAATCTCCTACAATGAGCAGTTCTTC. It translates to CASSLALGAGGLISYNEQFF.

This chain uses TRBV5-1 with TRBJ2-3; TRBD2 matches 7 bases. CDR1 SGHRS and CDR2 YFSETQ come from the germline V gene. Trimming removed 2 bases from V and 5 bases from J; junction bases left unmatched: 5. There are 14 residues in the CDR3. For the CDR3, the DNA is TGCGCCAGCAGCTTCGCGGGAGAGGGAGATACGCAGTATTTT. Amino acid sequence: CASSFAGEGDTQYF.

The V call is TRBV4-3, the J call TRBJ2-5, with a weak D call TRBD1 (5 bases). The CDR3 covers 13 residues. Germline CDR1 reads LGHNA; CDR2 reads YSLEER. The ends were cut back, 2 bases at V and 4 bases at J, with 8 bases in the middle. The CDR3 DNA reads TGCGCCAGCAGCCAAAGGGGTTCAGAGACCCAGTACTTC. It yields the protein CASSQRGSETQYF.

This chain links TRBV2 with TRBJ2-5; TRBD2 is a possible D gene (6 bases). Trimming removed 2 bases from V and 3 bases from J, with 19 bases in between. The CDR3 is made up of 17 amino acids. Germline values: CDR1 SNHLY, CDR2 FYNNEI. The CDR3 region is CASSEQWPGRRKETQYF. The CDR3 DNA follows: TGTGCCAGCAGTGAACAGTGGCCAGGGAGGCGCAAAGAGACCCAGTACTTC.

The chain is built from TRBV6-5 and TRBJ2-7, with 8 bases identical to TRBD2. This CDR3 contains 15 residues. The germline V gene has CDR1 MNHEY and CDR2 SVGAGI. The trim removed 5 bases at V and 6 bases at J, leaving 12 bases unmatched. The CDR3 coding sequence is TGTGCCAGCAGTCTCAAAGGGACTAGTCACGGCGAGCAGTACTTC. As protein: CASSLKGTSHGEQYF.

This clone was counted only a few times. The chain employs TRBV10-3 and TRBJ1-3, with a tentative D call TRBD1 (6 bases). The CDR3 length is 14 residues. Germline loops: CDR1 ENHRY, CDR2 SYGVKD. Trimming removed 2 bases from V and 4 bases from J, with 9 bases in between. The CDR3 here is CAISEPGTGNTIYF. The CDR3 DNA reads as TGTGCCATCAGTGAGCCAGGGACAGGAAACACCATATATTTT.

The table lists this clone with a count of one. The chain combines TRBV10-3 with TRBJ1-5; 9 nucleotides align to TRBD1. From germline, CDR1 is ENHRY and CDR2 SYGVKD. V shed 6 bases and J 6 bases; nucleotides not matched to a gene: 3. The CDR3 extends over 13 amino acids. The CDR3: CAISPQGAQPQHF. In nucleotides, the CDR3 is TGTGCCATCAGCCCACAGGGGGCTCAGCCCCAGCATTTT.

In DNA, the CDR3 is TGTGCCACCAGCAGCAAGGACAGGTCCTACGAGCAGTACTTC. Its protein is CATSSKDRSYEQYF. The rearrangement links TRBV15 to TRBJ2-7; 7 bases agree with TRBD1. Trimming cost V 3 bases and J 1 base; bases outside gene matches: 3. Per germline, CDR1 LNHNV and CDR2 YYDKDF (reference sequence). This CDR3 has 14 residues.

V gene TRBV7-9 combines with J gene TRBJ2-4; unclear D gene. CDR3 length equals 16 residues. Trimming cost V 5 bases and J 6 bases, with 20 bases left between them. Germline V CDR1 and CDR2: SEHNR, FQNEAQ (reference sequence). The CDR3 DNA reads as TGTGCCAGCAGCCCACCAGGTTACAGCCTCCTAAACATTCAGTACTTC. Its protein product is CASSPPGYSLLNIQYF.